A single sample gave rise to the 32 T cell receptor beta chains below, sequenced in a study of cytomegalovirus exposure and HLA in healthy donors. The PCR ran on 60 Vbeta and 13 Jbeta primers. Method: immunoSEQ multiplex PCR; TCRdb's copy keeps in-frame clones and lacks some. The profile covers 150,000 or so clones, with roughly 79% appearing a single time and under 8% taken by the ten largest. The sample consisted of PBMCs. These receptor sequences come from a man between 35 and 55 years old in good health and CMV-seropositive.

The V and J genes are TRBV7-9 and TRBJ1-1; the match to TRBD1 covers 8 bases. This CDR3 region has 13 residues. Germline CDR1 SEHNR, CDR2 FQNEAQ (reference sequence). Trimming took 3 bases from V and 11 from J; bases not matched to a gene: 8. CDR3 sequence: CASSFDRGPAAFF. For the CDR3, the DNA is TGTGCCAGCAGCTTCGACAGGGGCCCGGCGGCTTTCTTT.

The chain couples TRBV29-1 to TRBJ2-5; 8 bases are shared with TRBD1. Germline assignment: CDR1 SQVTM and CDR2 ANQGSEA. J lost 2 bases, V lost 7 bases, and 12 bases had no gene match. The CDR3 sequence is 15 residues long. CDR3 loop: CSGVRDRRFQETQYF. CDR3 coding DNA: TGCAGCGGAGTAAGGGACAGGCGATTTCAAGAGACCCAGTACTTC. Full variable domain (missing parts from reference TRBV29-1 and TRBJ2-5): SAVISQKPSRDICQRGTSLTIQCQVDSQVTMMFWYRQQPGQSLTLIATANQGSEATYESGFVIDKFPISRPNLTFSTLTVSNMSPEDSSIYLCSGVRDRRFQETQYFGPGTRLLVL.

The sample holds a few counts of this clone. The CDR3 spells CASRVDRVSQPQHF. CDR3 bases: TGTGCCAGCAGGGTAGACAGGGTTTCTCAGCCCCAGCATTTT. The rearrangement joins TRBV6-1 to TRBJ1-5, with 7 bases that match TRBD1. CDR1 is MNHNS and CDR2 is SASEGT in the germline V gene. With V trimmed by 6 bases and J by 6 bases, 8 bases remained unmatched. CDR3 length: 14 amino acids.

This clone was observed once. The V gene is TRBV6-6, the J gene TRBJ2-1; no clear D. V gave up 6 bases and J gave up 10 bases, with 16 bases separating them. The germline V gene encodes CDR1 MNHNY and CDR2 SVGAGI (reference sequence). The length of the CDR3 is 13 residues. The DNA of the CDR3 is TGTGCCAGCAGCTTCCCCCCCAGGTACGAGCAGTTCTTC. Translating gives CASSFPPRYEQFF.

In nucleotides, the CDR3 is TGTGCCAGTAGTATGGGGCCAGGGGGTAGCAATCAGCCCCAGCATTTT. Residues: CASSMGPGGSNQPQHF. The V and J genes are TRBV19 and TRBJ1-5, with 7 bases that match TRBD1. CDR3 length: 16 residues. V lost 3 bases and J lost 0; bases outside the gene matches: 5. The germline V gene has CDR1 LNHDA and CDR2 SQIVND (reference sequence).

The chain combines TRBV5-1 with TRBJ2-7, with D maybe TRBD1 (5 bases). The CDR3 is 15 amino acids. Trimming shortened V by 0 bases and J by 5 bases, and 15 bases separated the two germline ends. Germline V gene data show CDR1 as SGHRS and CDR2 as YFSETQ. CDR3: CASSLGRTWGDEQYF. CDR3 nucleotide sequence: TGCGCCAGCAGCTTGGGTCGCACCTGGGGCGACGAGCAGTACTTC.

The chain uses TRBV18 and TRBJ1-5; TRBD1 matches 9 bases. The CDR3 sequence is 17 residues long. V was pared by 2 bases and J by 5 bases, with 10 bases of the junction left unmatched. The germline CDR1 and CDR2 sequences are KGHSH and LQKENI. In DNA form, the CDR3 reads TGTGCCAGCTCACCAACACAGGGGGCTGTTGGGGATCAGCCCCAGCATTTT. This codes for CASSPTQGAVGDQPQHF.

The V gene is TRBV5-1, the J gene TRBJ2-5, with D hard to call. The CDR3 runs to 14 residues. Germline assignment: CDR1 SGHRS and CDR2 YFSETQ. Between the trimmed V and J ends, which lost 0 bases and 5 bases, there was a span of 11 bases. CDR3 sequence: CASSLVPESETQYF. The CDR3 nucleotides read TGCGCCAGCAGCTTGGTTCCGGAGTCTGAGACCCAGTACTTC.

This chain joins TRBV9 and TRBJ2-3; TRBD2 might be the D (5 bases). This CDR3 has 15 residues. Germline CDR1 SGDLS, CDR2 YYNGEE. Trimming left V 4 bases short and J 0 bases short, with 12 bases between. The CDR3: CASSFGRTSTDTQYF. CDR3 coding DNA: TGTGCCAGCAGCTTTGGCAGGACTAGCACAGATACGCAGTATTTT.

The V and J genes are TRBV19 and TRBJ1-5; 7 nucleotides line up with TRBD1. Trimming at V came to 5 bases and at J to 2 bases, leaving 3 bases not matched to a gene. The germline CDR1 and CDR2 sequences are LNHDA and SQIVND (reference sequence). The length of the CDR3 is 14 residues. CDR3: CASSVRGGNQPQHF. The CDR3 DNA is TGTGCCAGTAGTGTCAGGGGGGGCAATCAGCCCCAGCATTTT.

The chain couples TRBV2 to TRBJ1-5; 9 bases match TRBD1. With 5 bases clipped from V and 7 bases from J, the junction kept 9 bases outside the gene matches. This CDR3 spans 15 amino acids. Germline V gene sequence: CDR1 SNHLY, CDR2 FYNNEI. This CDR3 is CASSKQGARGQPQHF. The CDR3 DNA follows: TGTGCCAGCAGTAAACAGGGGGCGAGGGGGCAGCCCCAGCATTTT.

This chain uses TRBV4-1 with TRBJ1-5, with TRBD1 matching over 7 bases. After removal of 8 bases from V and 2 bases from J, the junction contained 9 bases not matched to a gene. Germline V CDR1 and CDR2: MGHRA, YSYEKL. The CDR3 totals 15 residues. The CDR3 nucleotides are TGCGCCAGCGGCGGGGCAGGGGGTGGCAATCAGCCCCAGCATTTT. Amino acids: CASGGAGGGNQPQHF.

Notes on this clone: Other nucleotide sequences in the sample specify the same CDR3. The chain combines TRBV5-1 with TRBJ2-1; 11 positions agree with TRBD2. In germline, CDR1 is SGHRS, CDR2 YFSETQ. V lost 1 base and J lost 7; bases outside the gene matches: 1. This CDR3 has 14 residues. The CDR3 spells CASSLRTSGNEQFF. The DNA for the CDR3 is TGCGCCAGCAGCTTGAGGACTAGCGGGAATGAGCAGTTCTTC.

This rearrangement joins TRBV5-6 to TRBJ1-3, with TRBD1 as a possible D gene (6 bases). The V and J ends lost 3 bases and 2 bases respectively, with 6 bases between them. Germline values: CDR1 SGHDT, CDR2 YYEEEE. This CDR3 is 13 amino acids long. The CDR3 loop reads CASSWGPGNTIYF. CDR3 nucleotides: TGTGCCAGCAGCTGGGGGCCTGGAAACACCATATATTTT.

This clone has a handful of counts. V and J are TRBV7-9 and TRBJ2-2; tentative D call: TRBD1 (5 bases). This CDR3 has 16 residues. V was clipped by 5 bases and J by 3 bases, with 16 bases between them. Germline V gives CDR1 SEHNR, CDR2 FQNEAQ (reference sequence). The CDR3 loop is CASSRGLTADTGELFF. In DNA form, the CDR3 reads TGTGCCAGCAGCCGAGGTTTGACAGCCGACACCGGGGAGCTGTTTTTT.

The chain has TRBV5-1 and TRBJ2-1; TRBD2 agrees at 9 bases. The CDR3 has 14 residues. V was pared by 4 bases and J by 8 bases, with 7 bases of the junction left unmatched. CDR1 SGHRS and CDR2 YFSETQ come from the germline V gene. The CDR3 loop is CASSTVAGGDEQFF. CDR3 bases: TGCGCCAGCAGCACCGTTGCGGGAGGGGATGAGCAGTTCTTC.

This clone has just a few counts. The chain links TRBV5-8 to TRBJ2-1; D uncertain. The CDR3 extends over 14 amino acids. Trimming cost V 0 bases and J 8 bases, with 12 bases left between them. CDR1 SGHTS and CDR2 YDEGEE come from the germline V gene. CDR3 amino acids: CASSLVVASDEQFF. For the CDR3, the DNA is TGTGCCAGCAGCTTGGTAGTAGCATCGGATGAGCAGTTCTTC.

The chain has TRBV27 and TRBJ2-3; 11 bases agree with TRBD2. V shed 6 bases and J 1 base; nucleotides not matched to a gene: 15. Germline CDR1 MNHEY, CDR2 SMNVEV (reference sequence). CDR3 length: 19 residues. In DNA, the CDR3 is TGTGCCAGCAGGAAGCGACTAGCGGGATCTTTTTACGGCACAGATACGCAGTATTTT. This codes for CASRKRLAGSFYGTDTQYF.

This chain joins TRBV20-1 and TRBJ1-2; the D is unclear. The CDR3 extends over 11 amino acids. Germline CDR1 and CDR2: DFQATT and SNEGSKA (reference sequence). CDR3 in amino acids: CSVVSNYGYTF. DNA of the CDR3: TGCAGCGTCGTATCTAACTATGGCTACACCTTC.

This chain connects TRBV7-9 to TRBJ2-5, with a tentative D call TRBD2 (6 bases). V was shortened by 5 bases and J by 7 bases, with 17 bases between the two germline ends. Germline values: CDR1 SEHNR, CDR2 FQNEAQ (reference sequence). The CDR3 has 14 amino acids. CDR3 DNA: TGTGCCAGCAGCCGCGGGGCCACATCAGCGACCCAGTACTTC. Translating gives CASSRGATSATQYF.

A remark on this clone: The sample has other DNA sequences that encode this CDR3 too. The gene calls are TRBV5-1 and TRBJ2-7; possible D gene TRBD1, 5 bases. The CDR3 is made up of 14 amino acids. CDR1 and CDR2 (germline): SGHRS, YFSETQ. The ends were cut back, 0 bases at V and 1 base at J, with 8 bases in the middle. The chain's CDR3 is CASSLVQGSYEQYF. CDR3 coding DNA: TGCGCCAGCAGCTTGGTGCAGGGTTCCTACGAGCAGTACTTC.

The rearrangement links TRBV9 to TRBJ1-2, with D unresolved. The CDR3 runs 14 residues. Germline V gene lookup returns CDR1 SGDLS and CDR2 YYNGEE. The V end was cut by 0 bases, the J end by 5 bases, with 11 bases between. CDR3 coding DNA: TGTGCCAGCAGCGTAGACGACAACGGATATGGCTACACCTTC. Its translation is CASSVDDNGYGYTF.

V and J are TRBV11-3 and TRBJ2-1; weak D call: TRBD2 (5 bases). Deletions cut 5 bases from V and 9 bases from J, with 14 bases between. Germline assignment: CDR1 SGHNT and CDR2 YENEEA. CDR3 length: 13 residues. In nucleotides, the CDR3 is TGTGCCAGCAGCGGACGACCCGAGGGTGAGCAGTTCTTC. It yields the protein CASSGRPEGEQFF.

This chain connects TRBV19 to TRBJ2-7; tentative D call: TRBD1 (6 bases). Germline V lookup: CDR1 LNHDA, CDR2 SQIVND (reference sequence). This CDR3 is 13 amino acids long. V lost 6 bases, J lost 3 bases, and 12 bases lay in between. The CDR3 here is CASSSGVSYEQYF. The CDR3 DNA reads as TGTGCCAGTAGCTCAGGGGTCAGCTACGAGCAGTACTTC.

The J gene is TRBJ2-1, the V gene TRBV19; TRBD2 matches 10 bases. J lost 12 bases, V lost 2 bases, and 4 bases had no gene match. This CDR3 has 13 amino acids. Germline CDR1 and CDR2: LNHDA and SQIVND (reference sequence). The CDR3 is CASSIWGLATQFF. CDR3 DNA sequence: TGTGCCAGTAGTATATGGGGACTAGCGACGCAGTTCTTC. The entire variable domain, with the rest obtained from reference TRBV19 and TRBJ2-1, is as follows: DGGITQSPKYLFRKEGQNVTLSCEQNLNHDAMYWYRQDPGQGLRLIYYSQIVNDFQKGDIAEGYSVSREKKESFPLTVTSAQKNPTAFYLCASSIWGLATQFFGPGTRLTVL.

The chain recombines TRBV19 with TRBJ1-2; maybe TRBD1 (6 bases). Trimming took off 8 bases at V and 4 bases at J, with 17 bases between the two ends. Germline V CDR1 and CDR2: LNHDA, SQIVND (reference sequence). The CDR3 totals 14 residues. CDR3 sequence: CASRSRGQLYGYTF. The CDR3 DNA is TGTGCCAGTCGCAGTCGAGGACAGCTCTATGGCTACACCTTC.

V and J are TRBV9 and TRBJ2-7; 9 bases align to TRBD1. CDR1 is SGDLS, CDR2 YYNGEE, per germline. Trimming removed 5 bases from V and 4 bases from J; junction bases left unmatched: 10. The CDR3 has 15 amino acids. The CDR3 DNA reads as TGTGCCAGCAGTCCTACGGGACAGGGTCGGTACGAGCAGTACTTC. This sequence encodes CASSPTGQGRYEQYF.

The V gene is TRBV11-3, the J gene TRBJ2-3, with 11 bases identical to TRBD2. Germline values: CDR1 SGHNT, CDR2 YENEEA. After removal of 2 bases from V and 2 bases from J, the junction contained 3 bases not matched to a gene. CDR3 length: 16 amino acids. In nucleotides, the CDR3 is TGTGCCAGCAGCTTAACTAGCGGGAGTGTCACAGATACGCAGTATTTT. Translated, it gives CASSLTSGSVTDTQYF.

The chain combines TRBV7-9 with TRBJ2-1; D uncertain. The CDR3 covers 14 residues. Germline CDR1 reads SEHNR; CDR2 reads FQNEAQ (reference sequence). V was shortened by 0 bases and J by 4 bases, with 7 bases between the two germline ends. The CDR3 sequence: CASSLALGYNEQFF. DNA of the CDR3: TGTGCCAGCAGCTTAGCGCTAGGATACAATGAGCAGTTCTTC.

The CDR3 here is CASSGGVGNEQFF. The CDR3, as DNA: TGTGCCAGCAGCGGGGGGGTGGGCAATGAGCAGTTCTTC. The chain uses TRBV2 and TRBJ2-1; 8 positions agree with TRBD2. Germline CDR1 SNHLY, CDR2 FYNNEI. CDR3 length: 13 residues. With 6 bases clipped from V and 6 bases from J, the junction kept 4 bases outside the gene matches.

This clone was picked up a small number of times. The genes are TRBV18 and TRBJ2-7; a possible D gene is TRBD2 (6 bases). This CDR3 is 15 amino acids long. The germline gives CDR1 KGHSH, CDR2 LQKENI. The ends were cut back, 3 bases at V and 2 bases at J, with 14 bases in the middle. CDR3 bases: TGTGCCAGCTCACCCTTACAGGACTACGCCTACGAGCAGTACTTC. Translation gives CASSPLQDYAYEQYF.

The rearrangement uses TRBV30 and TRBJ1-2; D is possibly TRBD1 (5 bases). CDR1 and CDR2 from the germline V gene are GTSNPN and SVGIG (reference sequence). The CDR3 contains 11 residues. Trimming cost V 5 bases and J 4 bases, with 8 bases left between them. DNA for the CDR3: TGTGCCTGGGAACAGGCCTATGGCTACACCTTC. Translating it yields CAWEQAYGYTF.